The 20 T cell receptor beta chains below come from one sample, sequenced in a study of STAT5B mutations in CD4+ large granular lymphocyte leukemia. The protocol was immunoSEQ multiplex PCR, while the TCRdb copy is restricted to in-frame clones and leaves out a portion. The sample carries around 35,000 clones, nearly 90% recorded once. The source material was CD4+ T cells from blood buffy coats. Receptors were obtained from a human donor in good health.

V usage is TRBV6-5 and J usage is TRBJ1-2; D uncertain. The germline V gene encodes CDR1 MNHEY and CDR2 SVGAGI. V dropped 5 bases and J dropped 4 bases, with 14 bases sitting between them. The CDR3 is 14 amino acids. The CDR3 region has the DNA TGTGCCAGCAGTACCCCGACGCGAGCCTATGGCTACACCTTC. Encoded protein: CASSTPTRAYGYTF.

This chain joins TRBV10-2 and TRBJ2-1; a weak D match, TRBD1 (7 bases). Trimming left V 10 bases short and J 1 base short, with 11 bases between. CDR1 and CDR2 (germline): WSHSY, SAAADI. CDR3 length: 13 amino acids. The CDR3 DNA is TGCGCCACCAGGGGGGTTTCCTACAATGAGCAGTTCTTC. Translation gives CATRGVSYNEQFF.

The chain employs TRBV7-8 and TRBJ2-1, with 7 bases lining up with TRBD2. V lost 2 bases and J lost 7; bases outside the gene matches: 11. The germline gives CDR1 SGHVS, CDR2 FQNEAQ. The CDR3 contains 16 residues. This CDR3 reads CASSLTPGTNRNEQFF. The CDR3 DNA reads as TGTGCCAGCAGCTTAACTCCGGGGACTAACCGTAATGAGCAGTTCTTC.

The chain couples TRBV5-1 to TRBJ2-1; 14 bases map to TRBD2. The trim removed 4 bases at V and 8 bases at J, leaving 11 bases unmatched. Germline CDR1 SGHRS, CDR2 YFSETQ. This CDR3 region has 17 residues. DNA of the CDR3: TGCGCCAGCAGCACCGGGACTAGCGGGAGTCTTGTGGATGAGCAGTTCTTC. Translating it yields CASSTGTSGSLVDEQFF.

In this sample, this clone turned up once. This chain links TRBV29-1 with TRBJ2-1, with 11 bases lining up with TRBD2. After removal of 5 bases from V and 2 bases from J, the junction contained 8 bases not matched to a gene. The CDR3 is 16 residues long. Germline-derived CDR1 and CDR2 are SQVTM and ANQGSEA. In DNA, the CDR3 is TGCAGCGTTACCCGAGGGACTAGCGGAACCTACAATGAGCAGTTCTTC. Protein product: CSVTRGTSGTYNEQFF.

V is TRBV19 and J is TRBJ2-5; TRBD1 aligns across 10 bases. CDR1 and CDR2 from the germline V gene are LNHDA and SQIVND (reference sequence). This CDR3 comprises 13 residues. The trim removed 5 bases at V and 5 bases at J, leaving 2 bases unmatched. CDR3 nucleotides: TGTGCCAGTAGTTTGGGACAGGGGGAGACCCAGTACTTC. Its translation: CASSLGQGETQYF.

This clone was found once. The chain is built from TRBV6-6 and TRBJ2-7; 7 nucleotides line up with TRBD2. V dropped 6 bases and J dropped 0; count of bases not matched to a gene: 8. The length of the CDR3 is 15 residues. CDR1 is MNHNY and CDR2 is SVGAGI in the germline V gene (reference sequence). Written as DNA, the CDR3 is TGTGCCAGCAGACCCCCGGGACTACCCTCCTACGAGCAGTACTTC. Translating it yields CASRPPGLPSYEQYF.

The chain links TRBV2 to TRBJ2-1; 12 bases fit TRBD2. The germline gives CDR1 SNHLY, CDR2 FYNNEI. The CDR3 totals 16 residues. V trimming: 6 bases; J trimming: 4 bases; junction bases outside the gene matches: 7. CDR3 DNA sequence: TGTGCCAGCAGGAGACTAGCGGGAGCACGGTACAATGAGCAGTTCTTC. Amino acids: CASRRLAGARYNEQFF.

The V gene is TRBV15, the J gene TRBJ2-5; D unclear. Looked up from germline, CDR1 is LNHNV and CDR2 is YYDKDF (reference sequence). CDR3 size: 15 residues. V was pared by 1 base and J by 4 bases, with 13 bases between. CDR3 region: CATSRGPTEGETQYF. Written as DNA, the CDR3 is TGTGCCACCAGCAGAGGGCCCACAGAAGGAGAGACCCAGTACTTC. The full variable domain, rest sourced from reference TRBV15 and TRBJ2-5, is DAMVIQNPRYQVTQFGKPVTLSCSQTLNHNVMYWYQQKSSQAPKLLFHYYDKDFNNEADTPDNFQSRRPNTSFCFLDIRSPGLGDTAMYLCATSRGPTEGETQYFGPGTRLLVL.

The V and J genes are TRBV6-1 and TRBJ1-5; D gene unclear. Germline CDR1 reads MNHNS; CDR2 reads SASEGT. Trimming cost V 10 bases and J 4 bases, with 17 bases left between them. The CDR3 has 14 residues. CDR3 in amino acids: CATNPGGPNQPQHF. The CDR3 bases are TGTGCCACCAACCCGGGAGGGCCAAATCAGCCCCAGCATTTT.

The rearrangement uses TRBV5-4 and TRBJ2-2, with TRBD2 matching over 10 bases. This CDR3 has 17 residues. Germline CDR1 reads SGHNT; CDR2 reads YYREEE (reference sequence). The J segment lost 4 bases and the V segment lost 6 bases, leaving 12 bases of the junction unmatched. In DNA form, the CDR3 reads TGTGCCAGCACCTCCGCTAGCGGGAGAGGGGGCACCGGGGAGCTGTTTTTT. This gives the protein CASTSASGRGGTGELFF.

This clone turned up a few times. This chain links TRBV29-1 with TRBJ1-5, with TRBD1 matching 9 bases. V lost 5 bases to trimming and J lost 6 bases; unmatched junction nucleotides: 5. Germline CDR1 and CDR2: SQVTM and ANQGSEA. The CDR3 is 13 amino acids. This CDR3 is CSVTGGRGQPQHF. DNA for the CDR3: TGCAGCGTTACAGGGGGCAGGGGTCAGCCCCAGCATTTT.

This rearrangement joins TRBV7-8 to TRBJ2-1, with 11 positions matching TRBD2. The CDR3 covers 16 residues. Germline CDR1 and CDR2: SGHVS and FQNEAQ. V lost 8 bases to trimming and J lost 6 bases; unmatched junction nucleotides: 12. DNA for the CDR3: TGTGCCAGCCGTAGGAGAAGGGGACTAGCGGTCAATGAGCAGTTCTTC. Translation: CASRRRRGLAVNEQFF.

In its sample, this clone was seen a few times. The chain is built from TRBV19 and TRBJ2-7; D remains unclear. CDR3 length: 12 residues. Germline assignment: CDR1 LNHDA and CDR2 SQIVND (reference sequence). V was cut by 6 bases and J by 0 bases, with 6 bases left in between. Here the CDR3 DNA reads TGTGCCAGTAGCGGCAACTCCTACGAGCAGTACTTC. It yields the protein CASSGNSYEQYF.

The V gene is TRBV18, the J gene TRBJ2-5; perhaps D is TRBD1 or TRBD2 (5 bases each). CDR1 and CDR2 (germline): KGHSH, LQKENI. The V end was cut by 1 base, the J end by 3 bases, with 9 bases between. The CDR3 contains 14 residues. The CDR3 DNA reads TGTGCCAGCTCACCACGGGGGTCGGAAGAGACCCAGTACTTC. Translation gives CASSPRGSEETQYF.

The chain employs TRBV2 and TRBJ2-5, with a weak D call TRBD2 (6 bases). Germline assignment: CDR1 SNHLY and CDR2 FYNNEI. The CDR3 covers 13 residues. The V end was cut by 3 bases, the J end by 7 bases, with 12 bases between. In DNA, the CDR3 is TGTGCCAGCAGTGAGGGCGGGGCCGGGACCCAGTACTTC. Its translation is CASSEGGAGTQYF.

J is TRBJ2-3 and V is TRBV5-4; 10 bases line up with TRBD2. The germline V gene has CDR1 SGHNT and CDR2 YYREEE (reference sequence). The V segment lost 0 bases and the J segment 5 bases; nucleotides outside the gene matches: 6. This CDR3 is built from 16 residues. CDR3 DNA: TGTGCCAGCAGCTTGGGGGGGCTAGCGGGAGAAGATACGCAGTATTTT. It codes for CASSLGGLAGEDTQYF. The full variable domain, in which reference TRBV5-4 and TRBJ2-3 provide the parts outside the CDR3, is ETGVTQSPTHLIKTRGQQVTLRCSSQSGHNTVSWYQQALGQGPQFIFQYYREEENGRGNFPPRFSGLQFPNYSSELNVNALELDDSALYLCASSLGGLAGEDTQYFGPGTRLTVL.

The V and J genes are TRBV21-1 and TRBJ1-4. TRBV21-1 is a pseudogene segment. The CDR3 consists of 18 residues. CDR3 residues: CASSKALRGAITNEKLFF. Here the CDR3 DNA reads TGTGCCAGCAGCAAAGCGCTTCGGGGGGCGATAACTAATGAAAAACTGTTTTTT.

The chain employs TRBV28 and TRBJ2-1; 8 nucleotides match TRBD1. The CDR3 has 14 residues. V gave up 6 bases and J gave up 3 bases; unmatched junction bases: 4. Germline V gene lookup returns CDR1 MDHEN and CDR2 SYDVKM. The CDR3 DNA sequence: TGTGCCAGCAGACCGGGACAGGACTACAATGAGCAGTTCTTC. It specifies CASRPGQDYNEQFF.

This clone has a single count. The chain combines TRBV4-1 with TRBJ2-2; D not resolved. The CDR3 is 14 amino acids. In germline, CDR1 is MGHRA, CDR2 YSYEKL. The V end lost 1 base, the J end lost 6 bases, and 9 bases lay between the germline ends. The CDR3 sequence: CASSQGPNSGELFF. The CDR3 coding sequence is TGCGCCAGCAGCCAAGGCCCGAATTCCGGGGAGCTGTTTTTT.